This TCR beta chain was sequenced during a study of blood T cell repertoires in COVID-19. Losses at the gene ends were 2 bases for V and 4 bases for J; bases not matched to a gene: 5. The CDR3 is made up of 15 amino acids. Germline assignment: CDR1 SGDLS and CDR2 YYNGEE. There are a few counts of this clone. The data were produced by immunoSEQ multiplex PCR, yet TCRdb's version contains in-frame clones alone and is incomplete. The sample has about 360,000 clones, around nine tenths seen once; the top ten hold 7.1%. The TCR was taken from a woman in her sixties with COVID-19, enrolled during active disease. Sequencing was done on a sample of peripheral blood. This sequence joins TRBV9 and TRBJ2-2, with 7 bases that match TRBD1. The CDR3 coding sequence is TGTGCCAGCAGCGTCGGGACAGATGTCACCGGGGAGCTGTTTTTT. This encodes CASSVGTDVTGELFF.